The subject of this entry is one T cell receptor (beta chain). The table lists this clone with a few counts. What antigen it recognizes has not been identified. No base-level quality is on record; no much larger clone is a single base apart. The sample originates from a study of T cell changes during pregnancy in multiple sclerosis (dated by TCRdb to between 2018 and 2021). Regarding the research as a whole: The study looked at changes in the T cell repertoire across pregnancy in women with multiple sclerosis.

V lost 7 bases and J lost 8 bases, and the count of bases not matched to a germline gene is 10. Spanning cysteine to phenylalanine, the CDR3 consists of 14 amino acids. Only CDR3 DNA remains: 42 bases, in frame from the first base. The germline V gene (reference sequence) gives CDR1 as GTSNPN and CDR2 as SVGIG. Library generation was performed with the immunoSEQ multiplex PCR assay. TCRdb obtained this table from immuneACCESS and retained in-frame rearrangements with V and J assigned. These tables miss some clones; where compared with another copy, unresolved V genes account for less than half of the shortfall, and the remainder is unexplained. The sample contains roughly 42,000 clones, roughly nine tenths of them found a single time. Jointly, the top ten make up around 0.63% of the sample.

The sequence is built from TRBV30 and TRBJ1-4; 10 junctional bases match TRBD1. Sequenced material: CD4+ T cells from peripheral blood mononuclear cells, taken in the first trimester of pregnancy. The origin of this receptor is a female donor with multiple sclerosis, enrolled in a pregnancy study. The CDR3 amino acid sequence is: CALNPGTGDEKLFF. The DNA sequence is given as TGTGCCTTAAATCCCGGGACAGGGGACGAAAAACTGTTTTTT.